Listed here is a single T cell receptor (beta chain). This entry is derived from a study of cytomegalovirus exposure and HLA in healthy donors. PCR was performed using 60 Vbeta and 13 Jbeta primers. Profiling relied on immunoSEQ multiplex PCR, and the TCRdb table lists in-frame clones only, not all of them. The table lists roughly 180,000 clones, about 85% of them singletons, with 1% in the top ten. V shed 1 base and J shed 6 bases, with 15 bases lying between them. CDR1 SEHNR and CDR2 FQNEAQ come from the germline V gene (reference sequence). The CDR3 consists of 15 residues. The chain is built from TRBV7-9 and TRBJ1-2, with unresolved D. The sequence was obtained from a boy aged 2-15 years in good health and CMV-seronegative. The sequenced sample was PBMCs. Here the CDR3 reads CASSLVGVKVNGYTF. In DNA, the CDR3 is TGTGCCAGCAGCTTAGTCGGGGTAAAAGTGAATGGCTACACCTTC.